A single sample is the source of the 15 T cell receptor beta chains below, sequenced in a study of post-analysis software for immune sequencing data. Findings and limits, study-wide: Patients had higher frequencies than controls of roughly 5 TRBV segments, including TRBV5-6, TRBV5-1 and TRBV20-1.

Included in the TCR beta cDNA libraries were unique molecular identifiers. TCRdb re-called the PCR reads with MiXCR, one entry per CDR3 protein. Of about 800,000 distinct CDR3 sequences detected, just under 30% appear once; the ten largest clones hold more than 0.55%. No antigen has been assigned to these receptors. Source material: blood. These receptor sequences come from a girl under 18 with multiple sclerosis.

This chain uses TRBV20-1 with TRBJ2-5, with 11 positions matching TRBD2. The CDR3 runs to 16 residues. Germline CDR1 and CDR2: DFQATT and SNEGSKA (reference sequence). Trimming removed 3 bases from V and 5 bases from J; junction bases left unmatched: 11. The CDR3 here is CSASQLAGEGWETQYF. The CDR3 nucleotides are TGCAGTGCTAGCCAACTAGCGGGAGAAGGTTGGGAGACCCAGTACTTC.

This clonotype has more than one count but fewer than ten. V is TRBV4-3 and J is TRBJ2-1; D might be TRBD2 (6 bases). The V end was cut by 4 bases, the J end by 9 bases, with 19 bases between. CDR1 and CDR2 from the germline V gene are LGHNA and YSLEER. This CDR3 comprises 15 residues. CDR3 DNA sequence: TGCGCCAGCAGCCCCCGGTGGTTGGCTAGCGTTGAGCAGTTCTTC. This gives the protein CASSPRWLASVEQFF.

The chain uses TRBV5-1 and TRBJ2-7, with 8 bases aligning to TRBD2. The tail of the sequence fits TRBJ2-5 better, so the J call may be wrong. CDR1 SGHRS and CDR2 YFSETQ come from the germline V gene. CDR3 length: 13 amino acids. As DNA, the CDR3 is TGCGCCAGCAGCTGGACTAGCTCGGCGACCCAGTACTTC. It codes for CASSWTSSATQYF.

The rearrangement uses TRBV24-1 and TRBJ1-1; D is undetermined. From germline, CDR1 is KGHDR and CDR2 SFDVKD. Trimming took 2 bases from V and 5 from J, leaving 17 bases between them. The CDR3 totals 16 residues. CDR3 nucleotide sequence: TGTGCCACCAGTGATTCCCACTCGGGAGAGGGAACTGAAGCTTTCTTT. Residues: CATSDSHSGEGTEAFF.

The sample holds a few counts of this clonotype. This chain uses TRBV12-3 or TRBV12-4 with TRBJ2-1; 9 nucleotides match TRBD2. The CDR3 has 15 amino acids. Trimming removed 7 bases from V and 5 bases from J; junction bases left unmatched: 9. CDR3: CASIDERGAHNEQFF. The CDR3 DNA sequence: TGTGCCAGCATTGATGAGCGGGGGGCCCACAATGAGCAGTTCTTC.

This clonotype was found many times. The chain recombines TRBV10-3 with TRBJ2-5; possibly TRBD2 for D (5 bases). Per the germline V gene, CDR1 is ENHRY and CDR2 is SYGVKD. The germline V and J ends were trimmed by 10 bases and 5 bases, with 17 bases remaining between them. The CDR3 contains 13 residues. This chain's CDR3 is CATTGNPEETQYF. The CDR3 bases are TGTGCCACAACGGGGAACCCTGAGGAGACCCAGTACTTC.

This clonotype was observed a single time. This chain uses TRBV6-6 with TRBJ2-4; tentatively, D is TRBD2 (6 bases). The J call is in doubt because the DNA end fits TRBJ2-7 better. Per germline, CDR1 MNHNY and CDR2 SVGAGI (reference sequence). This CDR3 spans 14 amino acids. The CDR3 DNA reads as TGTGCCAGCAGCCGTAAGCGGGTGGCCTACGAGCAGTACTTC. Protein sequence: CASSRKRVAYEQYF.

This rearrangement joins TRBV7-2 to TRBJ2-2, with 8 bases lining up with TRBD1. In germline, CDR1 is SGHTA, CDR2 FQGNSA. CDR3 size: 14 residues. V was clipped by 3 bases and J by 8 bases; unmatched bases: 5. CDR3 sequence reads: CASSFDRGTGELFF. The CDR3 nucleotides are TGTGCCAGCAGCTTTGACAGGGGAACTGGGGAGCTGTTTTTT.

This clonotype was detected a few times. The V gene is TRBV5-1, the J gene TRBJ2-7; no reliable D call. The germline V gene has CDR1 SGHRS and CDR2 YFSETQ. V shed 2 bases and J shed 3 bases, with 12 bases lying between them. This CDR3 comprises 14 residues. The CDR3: CASSLDRLRYEQYF. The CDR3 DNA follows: TGCGCCAGCAGCTTAGATCGACTCCGCTACGAGCAGTACTTC.

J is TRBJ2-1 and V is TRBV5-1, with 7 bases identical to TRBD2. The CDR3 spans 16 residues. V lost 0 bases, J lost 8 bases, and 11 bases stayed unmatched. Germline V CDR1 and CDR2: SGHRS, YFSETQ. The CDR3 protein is CASSLGGEGALDEQFF. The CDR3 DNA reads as TGCGCCAGCAGCTTGGGGGGGGAGGGTGCTTTGGATGAGCAGTTCTTC.

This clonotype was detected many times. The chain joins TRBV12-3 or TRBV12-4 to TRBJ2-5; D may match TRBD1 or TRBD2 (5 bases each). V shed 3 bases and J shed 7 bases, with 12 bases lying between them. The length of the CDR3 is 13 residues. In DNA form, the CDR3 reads TGTGCCAGCAGTTTGGGGGAATTGGTGACCCAGTACTTC. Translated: CASSLGELVTQYF.

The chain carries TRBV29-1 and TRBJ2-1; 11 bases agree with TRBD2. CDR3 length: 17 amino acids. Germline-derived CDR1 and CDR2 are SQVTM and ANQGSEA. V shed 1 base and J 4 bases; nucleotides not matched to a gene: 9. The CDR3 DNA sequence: TGCAGCGTTGAAGGTCTAGCGGGAGGAGGCGGGTACAATGAGCAGTTCTTC. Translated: CSVEGLAGGGGYNEQFF.

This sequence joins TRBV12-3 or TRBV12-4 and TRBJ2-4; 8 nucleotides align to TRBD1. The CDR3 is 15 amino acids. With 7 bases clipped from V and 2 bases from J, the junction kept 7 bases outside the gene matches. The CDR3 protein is CASTPGGGTKNIQYF. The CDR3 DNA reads TGTGCCAGCACCCCAGGGGGCGGGACCAAAAACATTCAGTACTTC.

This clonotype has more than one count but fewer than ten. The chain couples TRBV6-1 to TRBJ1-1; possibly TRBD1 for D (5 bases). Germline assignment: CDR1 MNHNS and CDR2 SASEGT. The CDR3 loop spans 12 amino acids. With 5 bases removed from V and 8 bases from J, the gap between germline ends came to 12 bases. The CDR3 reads CASSPRGQEAFF. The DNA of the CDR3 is TGTGCCAGCAGTCCACGAGGACAAGAAGCTTTCTTT.

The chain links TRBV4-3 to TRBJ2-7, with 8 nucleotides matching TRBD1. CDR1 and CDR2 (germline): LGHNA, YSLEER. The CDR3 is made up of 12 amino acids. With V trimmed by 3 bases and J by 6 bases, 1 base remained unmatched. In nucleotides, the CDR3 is TGCGCCAGCAGCCATGACAGGGGCGAGCAGTACTTC. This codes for CASSHDRGEQYF.